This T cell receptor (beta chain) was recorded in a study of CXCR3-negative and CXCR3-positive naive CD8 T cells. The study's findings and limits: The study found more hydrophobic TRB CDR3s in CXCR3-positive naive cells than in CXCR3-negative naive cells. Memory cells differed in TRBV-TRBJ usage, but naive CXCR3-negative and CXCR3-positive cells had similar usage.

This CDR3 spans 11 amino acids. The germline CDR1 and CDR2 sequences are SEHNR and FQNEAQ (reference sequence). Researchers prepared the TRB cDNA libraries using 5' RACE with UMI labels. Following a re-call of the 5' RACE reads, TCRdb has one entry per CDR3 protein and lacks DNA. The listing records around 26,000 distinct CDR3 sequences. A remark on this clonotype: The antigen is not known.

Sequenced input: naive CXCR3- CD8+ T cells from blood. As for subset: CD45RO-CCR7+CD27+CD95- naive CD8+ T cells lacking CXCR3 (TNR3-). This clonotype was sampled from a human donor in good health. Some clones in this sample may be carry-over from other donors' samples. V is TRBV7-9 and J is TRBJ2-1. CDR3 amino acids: CASSGSNEQFF.